The clone carrying this TCR beta chain was recorded at least ten times. The CDR3 totals 15 residues. Germline assignment: CDR1 KGHDR and CDR2 SFDVKD. With 3 bases removed from V and 0 bases from J, the gap between germline ends came to 9 bases. This sample stems from a study of T cells after yellow fever vaccination. Findings and limits, study-wide: Contamination by abundant bulk-population clonotypes could be present in FACS-sorted repertoires. Primary-vaccination clones mostly resurfaced post-booster (roughly 97% CD4, roughly 87% CD8).

Template switching by 5'RACE produced TCR cDNA, adding a universal primer site and UMIs. TCRdb re-called the 5' RACE reads through MiXCR, storing one row per CDR3 protein. The sample includes over 10,000 distinct CDR3 sequences, nearly 5% seen only once; the top ten take approximately 50%. The TCR sequence derives from a man aged 25 to 40 who received the YFV17D yellow fever vaccine. The source was PBMCs, either bulk or a sorted T-cell subset (CD4+, CD8+, memory, or dextramer-sorted; not recorded which), collected 45 days after the yellow fever booster vaccination. V is TRBV24-1 and J is TRBJ2-3; the D is unclear. CDR3 in DNA: TGTGCCACCAGTGATCCCCTTTACAGCACAGATACGCAGTATTTT. Protein product: CATSDPLYSTDTQYF.